A selection of T cell receptor beta chains follows, all from one sample in a study of blood T cell repertoires in COVID-19. Libraries were prepared by immunoSEQ multiplex PCR; TCRdb keeps only in-frame clonotypes and omits some of them. The table lists fewer than 150,000 clones, 70% to 85% of them singletons. Sequencing used peripheral blood. The origin of the receptors is a woman aged 50 to 60 with acute or convalescent COVID-19. Both conserved end residues are trimmed from each CDR3.

V gene: TRBV27; CDR3 protein: ASSAPGQLYGYT
V gene: TRBV7-9; CDR3 protein: ASSSFGPTGIKSGNTIY
V gene: TRBV6-5; CDR3 protein: ANSPGAAGEKLF
V gene: TRBV6-1; CDR3 protein: ASSERLYEQY
V gene: TRBV24-1; CDR3 protein: ATSDPNQGSYNEQF
V gene: TRBV24-1; CDR3 protein: ATTSGAHTGELF
V gene: TRBV2; CDR3 protein: ASTADRAHGNQPQH
V gene: TRBV18; CDR3 protein: ASSANRDSRTEAF
V gene: TRBV4-2; CDR3 protein: ASSQGLRQGAAGELF
V gene: TRBV4-1; CDR3 protein: ASSQDQGHPYEQY
V gene: TRBV15; CDR3 protein: ATSRDEREAF
V gene: TRBV5-4; CDR3 protein: ASSLRSPGDNSPLH
V gene: TRBV3-1/TRBV3-2; CDR3 protein: ASSQRRGRSPLH
V gene: TRBV9; CDR3 protein: ASSVEVGTGNTGELF
V gene: TRBV6-5; CDR3 protein: ASSPGLLSGYT
V gene: TRBV6-5; CDR3 protein: ASSQDRGDSSPLH